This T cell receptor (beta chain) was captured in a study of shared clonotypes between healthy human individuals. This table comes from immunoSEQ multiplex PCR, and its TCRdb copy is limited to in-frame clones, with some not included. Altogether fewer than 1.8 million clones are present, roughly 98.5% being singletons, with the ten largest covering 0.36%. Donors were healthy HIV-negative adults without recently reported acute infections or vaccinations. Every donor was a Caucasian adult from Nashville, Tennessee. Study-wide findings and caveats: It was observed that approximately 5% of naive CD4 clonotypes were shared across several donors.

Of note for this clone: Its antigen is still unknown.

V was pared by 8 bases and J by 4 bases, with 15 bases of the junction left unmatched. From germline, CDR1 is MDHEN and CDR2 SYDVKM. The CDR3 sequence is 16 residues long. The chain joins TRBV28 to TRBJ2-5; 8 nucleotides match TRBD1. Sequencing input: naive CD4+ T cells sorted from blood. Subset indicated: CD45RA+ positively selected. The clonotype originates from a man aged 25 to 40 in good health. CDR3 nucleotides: TGTGCCAGCGGAGAGCTCATGCGGACAGGGAGAGAGACCCAGTACTTC. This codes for CASGELMRTGRETQYF.